This TCR beta chain originates from a study of blood T cell repertoires in COVID-19. Study-level background: Italy, Spain and the United States were the sources of the convalescent and acute COVID-19 samples. The cDNA or gDNA used as material had been derived from T cells, B-cell-depleted T cells, or PBMCs.

In the original analysis: Reference gene primer amplification gave nucleated cell count estimates. Some clones are missing from TCRdb's copy, which holds only in-frame ones; the method was immunoSEQ multiplex PCR. V and J calls and clone size follow that table, whereas D and trimming were derived from the DNA. The table lists about 170,000 clones, 80% to 90% of them singletons. There are 14 residues in the CDR3. From germline, CDR1 is WNHNN and CDR2 SYGVQD (reference sequence). The V end was cut by 2 bases, the J end by 7 bases, with 9 bases between. The sequenced sample was peripheral blood. This sequence was found in a man between 18 and 35 years old with active or convalescent COVID-19. The genes are TRBV10-1 and TRBJ1-6; D perhaps matches TRBD1 (6 bases). The DNA for the CDR3 is TGCGCCAGCAGTGAGCAGGGGCTCAATTCACCCCTCCACTTT. This gives the protein CASSEQGLNSPLHF.